A single sample gave rise to the 21 T cell receptor beta chains below, sequenced in a study of CXCR3-negative and CXCR3-positive naive CD8 T cells. Study-level results: CXCR3-expressing naive cells carried TRB CDR3s more hydrophobic than those of CXCR3-negative naive cells.

The authors made the TRB cDNA libraries by 5' RACE using UMI labels. TCRdb processed the 5' RACE reads again and assigns one entry to each CDR3 protein, with no DNA. The repertoire table contains some 120,000 distinct CDR3 sequences. Their specific antigens are unknown. Sequencing was carried out using naive CXCR3+ CD8+ T cells from blood. As to subset: CD45RO-CCR7+CD27+CD95- naive CD8+ T cells expressing CXCR3 (TNR3+). These receptors were collected from a human donor in good health. Some clones in this sample may be carry-over from other donors' samples.

This chain joins TRBV20-1 and TRBJ2-3; TCRdb indicates TRBD1, and absent DNA this call remains unverified. Germline V gene sequence: CDR1 DFQATT, CDR2 SNEGSKA (reference sequence). This CDR3 has 15 amino acids. CDR3 amino acids: CSAVPDKLVTDTQYF.

J is TRBJ1-3 and V is TRBV6-2 or TRBV6-3. The germline gives CDR1 MNHEY, CDR2 SVGEGT. This CDR3 comprises 14 residues. CDR3 amino acids: CASSDAYSGNTIYF.

This chain uses TRBV6-5 with TRBJ1-2. The CDR3 contains 14 residues. The germline CDR1 and CDR2 sequences are MNHEY and SVGAGI. The CDR3 sequence is CASSYSLDHYGYTF.

The rearrangement uses TRBV11-3 and TRBJ2-3. The germline V gene has CDR1 SGHNT and CDR2 YENEEA. The CDR3 consists of 16 residues. CDR3 protein: CASSLRPDTSTDTQYF. Supplemented by reference TRBV11-3 and TRBJ2-3, the full variable domain reads EAGVVQSPRYKIIEKKQPVAFWCNPISGHNTLYWYLQNLGQGPELLIRYENEEAVDDSQLPKDRFSAERLKGVDSTLKIQPAELGDSAVYLCASSLRPDTSTDTQYFGPGTRLTVL.

The V gene is TRBV15, the J gene TRBJ2-7; no DNA is available, so the TRBD1 call from TCRdb remains unchecked. The CDR3 loop spans 14 amino acids. CDR1 LNHNV and CDR2 YYDKDF come from the germline V gene (reference sequence). This CDR3 is CATSGRDRSYEQYF.

The chain combines TRBV7-8 with TRBJ2-7; TCRdb reports TRBD2, a call that lacks DNA to check it against. CDR1 is SGHVS and CDR2 is FQNEAQ in the germline V gene. This CDR3 has 16 residues. The CDR3 is CASSPRTSGGAYEQYF.

The rearrangement uses TRBV29-1 and TRBJ1-2; TCRdb selects TRBD1, and the lack of DNA leaves this call unchecked. There are 13 residues in the CDR3. Per the germline V gene, CDR1 is SQVTM and CDR2 is ANQGSEA. The CDR3 loop is CSGTGTGDYGYTF.

The gene calls are TRBV9 and TRBJ2-4; the TRBD2 assignment by TCRdb is unverifiable without DNA. The V gene's germline CDR1 is SGDLS and CDR2 YYNGEE. This CDR3 comprises 17 residues. The CDR3 here is CASSVEAGRSAKNIQYF.

This chain joins TRBV5-1 and TRBJ2-1; TCRdb picks TRBD1, but there is no DNA to check that call. In germline, CDR1 is SGHRS, CDR2 YFSETQ. The CDR3 totals 14 residues. The CDR3 region is CASISAPSYNEQFF.

V and J are TRBV9 and TRBJ1-2; TCRdb's D gene call, TRBD1, goes unchecked for lack of DNA. Germline assignment: CDR1 SGDLS and CDR2 YYNGEE. The CDR3 has 16 residues. CDR3 region: CASSPDQGALDYGYTF.

This chain joins TRBV19 and TRBJ1-1; the D gene TCRdb calls, TRBD1, cannot be checked with no DNA. Germline values: CDR1 LNHDA, CDR2 SQIVND (reference sequence). This CDR3 is 14 amino acids long. The CDR3 here is CASSSDRANTEAFF. The full variable domain, in which reference TRBV19 and TRBJ1-1 provide the parts outside the CDR3, is DGGITQSPKYLFRKEGQNVTLSCEQNLNHDAMYWYRQDPGQGLRLIYYSQIVNDFQKGDIAEGYSVSREKKESFPLTVTSAQKNPTAFYLCASSSDRANTEAFFGQGTRLTVV.

The chain joins TRBV2 to TRBJ1-1; TCRdb returns TRBD1, unconfirmable since there is no DNA. This CDR3 contains 14 residues. CDR1 and CDR2 (germline): SNHLY, FYNNEI. CDR3 sequence reads: CASTPGGGNTEAFF. Supplemented by reference TRBV2 and TRBJ1-1, the full variable domain reads EPEVTQTPSHQVTQMGQEVILRCVPISNHLYFYWYRQILGQKVEFLVSFYNNEISEKSEIFDDQFSVERPDGSNFTLKIRSTKLEDSAMYFCASTPGGGNTEAFFGQGTRLTVV.

The chain employs TRBV20-1 and TRBJ2-5; the TRBD1 assignment by TCRdb is unverifiable without DNA. This CDR3 region has 14 residues. Germline values: CDR1 DFQATT, CDR2 SNEGSKA (reference sequence). CDR3 in amino acids: CSASPDRAGETQYF.

This sequence joins TRBV5-6 and TRBJ2-7; TCRdb gives TRBD2 as the D gene, but with no DNA this cannot be confirmed. Germline values: CDR1 SGHDT, CDR2 YYEEEE. This CDR3 contains 15 residues. CDR3 loop: CASSFGSGLAVEQYF.

This chain connects TRBV18 to TRBJ2-1; TCRdb lists TRBD1, though no DNA is available to test this call. This CDR3 has 12 residues. CDR1 is KGHSH, CDR2 LQKENI, per germline. This CDR3 is CASSPGDNEQFF.

The V gene is TRBV5-4, the J gene TRBJ1-1. The CDR3 has 14 residues. Germline-derived CDR1 and CDR2 are SGHNT and YYREEE (reference sequence). CDR3 region: CATAALNLNTEAFF.

The chain recombines TRBV7-9 with TRBJ2-7; TCRdb's D call of TRBD1 is untestable without DNA. Germline values: CDR1 SEHNR, CDR2 FQNEAQ (reference sequence). This CDR3 spans 13 amino acids. CDR3 in amino acids: CASSPTGTYEQYF.

The J gene is TRBJ2-7, the V gene TRBV4-3; TCRdb designates TRBD1, a call that cannot be tested without DNA. The V gene's germline CDR1 is LGHNA and CDR2 YSLEER. The CDR3 covers 15 residues. This CDR3 reads CASSQDRGGYYEQYF.

The CDR3 protein is CSAGQVYEQYF. The chain joins TRBV29-1 to TRBJ2-7; no DNA is available, so the TRBD1 call from TCRdb remains unchecked. Germline V gene data show CDR1 as SQVTM and CDR2 as ANQGSEA. This CDR3 spans 11 amino acids.

The chain carries TRBV20-1 and TRBJ2-1; the D call of TRBD1 rests on TCRdb alone, since no DNA is present to check it. The CDR3 covers 13 residues. CDR1 and CDR2 from the germline V gene are DFQATT and SNEGSKA (reference sequence). This chain's CDR3 is CSAPGESYNEQFF.

The chain couples TRBV9 to TRBJ1-1; TCRdb returns TRBD1, unconfirmable since there is no DNA. Per the germline V gene, CDR1 is SGDLS and CDR2 is YYNGEE. The CDR3 spans 11 residues. The CDR3 loop reads CASSGTSEAFF. Complete variable domain (other parts from reference TRBV9 and TRBJ1-1): DSGVTQTPKHLITATGQRVTLRCSPRSGDLSVYWYQQSLDQGLQFLIQYYNGEERAKGNILERFSAQQFPDLHSELNLSSLELGDSALYFCASSGTSEAFFGQGTRLTVV.